This T cell receptor (beta chain) derives from a study of chemoradiotherapy in HPV16-positive cancers. Assay used: immunoSEQ multiplex PCR; TCRdb lists only in-frame clones, some missing. The profile shows approximately 29,000 clones, more than 80% of them singletons. Germline values: CDR1 MNHNS, CDR2 SASEGT. This CDR3 spans 15 amino acids. V lost 2 bases, J lost 5 bases, and 13 bases lay in between. This material consisted of blood, taken from a patient who underwent chemoradiotherapy. This receptor was obtained from a human donor with HPV-associated anogenital cancer. The J gene is TRBJ1-5, the V gene TRBV6-1, with D maybe TRBD1 (5 bases). Here the CDR3 DNA reads TGTGCCAGCAGTGAATGGGGGATGGGGGATCAGCCCCAGCATTTT. Protein sequence: CASSEWGMGDQPQHF.